The clone carrying this T cell receptor beta chain was found a few times. Its antigen is still unknown. Between the trimmed V and J ends, which lost 1 base and 2 bases, there was a span of 9 bases. Germline CDR1 is MGHRA and CDR2 is YSYEKL. This CDR3 contains 15 residues. The data are from a study of T cell repertoires in cytomegalovirus infection. Turning to the study itself: Recently identified HLA-C-restricted CMV epitopes were used, and well-studied HLA-B-restricted CMV epitopes were used as well. CMV infection and matching HLA type were both indicated by public TCR beta signatures. Findings and caveats of the study: Of the TCR beta families, the public ones yielded a cumulative frequency that identified carriers of CMV plus the relevant HLA.

TCRdb re-called the reads through MiXCR, storing one row per CDR3 protein. The table has roughly 800,000 distinct CDR3 sequences, about 29% seen once. This specimen was cultured CD8+ T cells from PBMCs, taken from culture after CMV antigen stimulation. This receptor was identified in a human donor in good health (CMV status not recorded). Some clones in this sample may be carry-over from other donors' samples. V usage is TRBV4-1 and J usage is TRBJ1-5, with no clear D. The CDR3 DNA is TGCGCCAGCAGCCAAGTCACGAGTGGCAATCAGCCCCAGCATTTT. Amino acid sequence: CASSQVTSGNQPQHF.